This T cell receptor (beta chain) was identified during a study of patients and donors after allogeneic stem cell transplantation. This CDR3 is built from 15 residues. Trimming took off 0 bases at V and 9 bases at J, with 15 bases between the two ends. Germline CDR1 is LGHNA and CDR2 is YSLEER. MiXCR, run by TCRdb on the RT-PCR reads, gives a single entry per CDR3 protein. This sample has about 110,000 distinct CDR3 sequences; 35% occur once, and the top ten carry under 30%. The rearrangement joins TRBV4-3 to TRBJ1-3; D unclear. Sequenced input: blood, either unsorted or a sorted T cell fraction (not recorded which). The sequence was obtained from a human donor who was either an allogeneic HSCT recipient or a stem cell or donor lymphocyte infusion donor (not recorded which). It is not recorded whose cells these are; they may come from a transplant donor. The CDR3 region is CASSQDVEAGATIYF. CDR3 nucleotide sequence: TGCGCCAGCAGCCAAGATGTGGAAGCGGGAGCCACCATATATTTT.